What follows describes a single T cell receptor beta chain. The antigen is not known. These data are taken from a study of T-cell reconstitution after alpha-beta-depleted transplantation in children. Points from the study as a whole: T-cell numbers and diversity one year post-transplant derived largely from freshly generated T cells. Where alpha-beta T cells came from about two months after transplant was reportedly several hundred expanded graft clones. Surviving recipient T cells and intrathymic progenitors accounted for some patients' high TCRbeta diversity at day 60.

Trimming took off 5 bases at V and 5 bases at J, with 7 bases between the two ends. CDR1 is SEHNR, CDR2 FQNEAQ, per germline (reference sequence). CDR3 length: 11 amino acids. The authors prepared the TCRbeta library with unique molecular identifiers. One entry per CDR3 protein, called by TCRdb with MiXCR from the PCR reads. The sample records approximately 800,000 distinct CDR3 sequences, about 15% being singletons. The sequence came from a male patient between 10 and 17 years old who had a stem cell transplant for acute lymphoblastic leukemia, so the T cells may come from the graft donor. This specimen consisted of PBMCs, mostly from graft donor cells, obtained 360 days after TCRalphabeta/CD19-depleted stem cell transplant. This rearrangement joins TRBV7-9 to TRBJ2-7; D ambiguous. CDR3 DNA: TGTGCCAGCAGCCACGCGGACGAGCAGTACTTC. This codes for CASSHADEQYF.